Sequencing of this TCR beta chain was carried out in a study of tumor-infiltrating lymphocytes in primary liver carcinoma. Overall study context: Between about 4.2 and 11 cm across, the tumors were all of stage T1-T3 N0M0. Study results and caveats: Tumors had a significantly higher top-250-clone fraction than blood (p = 0.039).

Inclusive of both ends, the CDR3 amounts to 15 amino acids. Germline assignment: CDR1 SGHNT and CDR2 YENEEA. Germline DNA was also extracted, with blood RNA taken from unsorted whole blood. cDNA specific to TCR beta was made from 500 ng of total RNA, with a constant-region primer employed for priming. Three rounds of nested multiplex PCR with slightly modified ARM-PCR produced TCR beta libraries. Both of the initial two PCR rounds ran for approximately 11 cycles and employed TRBV1-TRBV30 forward primers alongside a C-beta reverse primer. TCRdb independently ran MiXCR on the multiplex PCR reads; one entry per CDR3 protein. The sample has 250,000 to 350,000 distinct CDR3 sequences, about three fifths seen once. Note on this clonotype: The antigen is undetermined. The CDR3 ends on some other residue instead of the conserved phenylalanine or tryptophan, so this is likely a read error. No DNA is shown, since the ends of the CDR3 on it are uncertain; the CDR3 is the one TCRdb lists.

Material: peripheral blood. The TCR was taken from a woman in her twenties or thirties with primary liver carcinoma and hepatitis B virus infection. The rearrangement links TRBV11-3 to TRBJ1-2; the table's TRBD1 call for D was not verified on the DNA. The CDR3 sequence: CASSLDSVATGGYTL.